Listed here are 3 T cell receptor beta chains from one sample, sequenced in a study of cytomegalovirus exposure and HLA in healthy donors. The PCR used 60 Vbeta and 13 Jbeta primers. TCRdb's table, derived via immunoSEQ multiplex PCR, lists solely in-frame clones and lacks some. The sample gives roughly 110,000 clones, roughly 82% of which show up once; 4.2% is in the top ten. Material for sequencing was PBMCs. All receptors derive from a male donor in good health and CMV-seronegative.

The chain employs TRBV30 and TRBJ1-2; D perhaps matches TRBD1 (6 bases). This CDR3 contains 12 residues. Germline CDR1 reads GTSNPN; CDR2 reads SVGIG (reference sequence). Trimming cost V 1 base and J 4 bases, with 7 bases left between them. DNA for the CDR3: TGTGCCTGGAGTGGGGGGCTCTATGGCTACACCTTC. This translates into CAWSGGLYGYTF.

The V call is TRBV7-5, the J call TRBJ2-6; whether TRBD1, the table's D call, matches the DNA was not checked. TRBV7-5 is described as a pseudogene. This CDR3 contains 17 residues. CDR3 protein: CARSRDRDRSGANVLTF. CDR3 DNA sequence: TGTGCCAGAAGTAGGGACAGGGATAGGTCTGGGGCCAACGTCCTGACTTTC.

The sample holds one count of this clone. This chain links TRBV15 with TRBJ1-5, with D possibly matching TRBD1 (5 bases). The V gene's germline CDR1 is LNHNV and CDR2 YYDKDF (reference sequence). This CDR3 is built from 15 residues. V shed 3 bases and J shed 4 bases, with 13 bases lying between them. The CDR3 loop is CATSSIAGVNQPQHF. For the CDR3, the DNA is TGTGCCACCAGCAGTATTGCGGGGGTAAATCAGCCCCAGCATTTT.